The T cell receptor beta chain under discussion was sequenced for a study of T cell repertoires in cytomegalovirus infection. Study information: Evidence of both CMV infection and a matching HLA type came from public TCR beta signatures.

TCRdb reprocessed the reads with MiXCR, giving one entry per CDR3 protein. The table has about 130,000 distinct CDR3 sequences, 20% to 30% seen once. Broader study findings: Individuals carrying CMV plus the relevant HLA were identified by cumulative frequency of public TCR beta families. HLA-C-restricted CMV clonotypes gave the most frequent clonotype in two of eight donors.

V was clipped by 7 bases and J by 5 bases, with 14 bases between them. Germline V gene data show CDR1 as SGHTA and CDR2 as FQGNSA. The CDR3 runs 13 residues. This clonotype was seen many times. Its antigen remains unknown. The chain recombines TRBV7-2 with TRBJ1-2; D may be TRBD1 (6 bases). The sequenced sample consisted of PBMCs, sequenced either directly or after in vitro stimulation (not recorded which). This clonotype was sampled from a human donor in good health (CMV status not recorded). Some clones in this sample may be carry-over from other donors' samples. CDR3 protein: CASTPGQGYGYTF. CDR3 in DNA: TGTGCCAGCACCCCAGGTCAGGGGTATGGCTACACCTTC.